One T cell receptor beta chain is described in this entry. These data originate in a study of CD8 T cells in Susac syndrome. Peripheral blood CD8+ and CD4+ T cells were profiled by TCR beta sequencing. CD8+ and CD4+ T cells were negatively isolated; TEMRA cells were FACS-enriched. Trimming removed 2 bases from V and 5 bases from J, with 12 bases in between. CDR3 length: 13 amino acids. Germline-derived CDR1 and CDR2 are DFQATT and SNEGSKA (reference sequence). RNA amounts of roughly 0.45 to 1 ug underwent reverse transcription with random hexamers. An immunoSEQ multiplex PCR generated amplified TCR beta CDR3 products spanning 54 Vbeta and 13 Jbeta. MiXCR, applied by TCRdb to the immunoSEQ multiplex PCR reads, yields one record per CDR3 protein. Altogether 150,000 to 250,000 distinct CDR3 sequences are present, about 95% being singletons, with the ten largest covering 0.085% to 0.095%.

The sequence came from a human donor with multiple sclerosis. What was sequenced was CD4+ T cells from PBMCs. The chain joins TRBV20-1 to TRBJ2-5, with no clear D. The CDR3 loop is CSARPPWRETQYF. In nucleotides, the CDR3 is TGCAGTGCTAGACCCCCCTGGCGGGAGACCCAGTACTTC.